Given below is one T cell receptor (beta chain) in context. TCRdb re-called the 5' RACE reads, yielding one record per CDR3 amino acid sequence without DNA. The sample includes 400,000 to 450,000 distinct CDR3 sequences. The sample originates from a study of T cells expressing NK-cell markers. This CDR3 is built from 12 residues. Germline V CDR1 and CDR2: ENHRY, SYGVKD. Sequenced material: blood T cells: a sorted CD56 or NKG2C T cell subset, CD4+ or CD8+ T cells, or bulk PBMC T cells (not recorded which). The chain is built from TRBV10-3 and TRBJ2-5. The clonotype comes from a woman aged 18-70 years in good health. CDR3 in amino acids: CAMGRSQETQYF.